This TCR beta chain was recovered during a study of follicular helper T cells after annual influenza vaccination. The time point was: 2014-2015 season, 7 days after vaccination. Sequenced by immunoSEQ multiplex PCR; TCRdb stores in-frame clones only, minus some. This sample carries about 700 clones, 70% to 90% of them seen once, and the ten largest clones take more than 3%. J gave up 5 bases and V 5 bases, and 7 bases lay outside the gene matches. The CDR3 is made up of 14 amino acids. CDR1 SGHVS and CDR2 FNYEAQ come from the germline V gene. This TCR was sampled from an adult who received the influenza vaccine. The sequencing used CXCR5+ CD38+ circulating T follicular helper cells from blood, collected 7 days after influenza vaccination. Described subset: circulating Tfh, non-naive CD4+CXCR5+PD-1+ (ICOS+CD38+ or ICOS-CD38-). The V call is TRBV7-6, the J call TRBJ2-5, with 8 nucleotides matching TRBD2. The CDR3 bases are TGTGCCAGCAGCCCGGGACTAGTGTGGGAGACCCAGTACTTC. This gives the protein CASSPGLVWETQYF.